The 12 T cell receptor beta chains given below trace back to one sample, sequenced in a study of cytomegalovirus exposure and HLA in healthy donors. The study ran its PCR with 60 Vbeta and 13 Jbeta primers. The assay was immunoSEQ multiplex PCR, and TCRdb's table has in-frame clones only and misses some. The sample table sets out roughly 30,000 clones. Source material: PBMCs. These receptors came from a woman aged 40 to 55 in good health and CMV-seropositive.

On this clone itself: At one end the junction does not follow the germline gene, possibly because of a read error. The chain has TRBV6-5 and TRBJ2-7, with a weak D call TRBD1 (7 bases). Germline CDR1 and CDR2: MNHEY and SVGAGI. The CDR3 covers 12 residues. CDR3 DNA sequence: TGTGCCAGCAGGCCCCCGGCAGGGGGGCTATGCTTC. The encoded protein is CASRPPAGGLCF.

V and J are TRBV7-2 and TRBJ2-7; 14 bases are a match to TRBD2. The V segment lost 6 bases and the J segment 6 bases; nucleotides outside the gene matches: 10. This CDR3 has 16 amino acids. In germline, CDR1 is SGHTA, CDR2 FQGNSA. CDR3 DNA: TGTGCCAGCAGAGCCGGGACTAGCGGGAGAATGGGCGAGCAGTACTTC. Amino acid sequence: CASRAGTSGRMGEQYF.

The V and J genes are TRBV19 and TRBJ2-7; D is uncertain. Trimming cost V 0 bases and J 7 bases, with 10 bases left between them. This CDR3 is 13 amino acids long. From germline, CDR1 is LNHDA and CDR2 SQIVND (reference sequence). CDR3 in amino acids: CASSIEVSGEQYF. In nucleotides, the CDR3 is TGTGCCAGTAGTATAGAGGTCTCCGGGGAGCAGTACTTC.

The chain employs TRBV5-4 and TRBJ2-5; 13 positions match TRBD2. Germline lookup yields CDR1 SGHNT and CDR2 YYREEE (reference sequence). J gave up 4 bases and V 4 bases, and 4 bases lay outside the gene matches. The CDR3 sequence is 15 residues long. The CDR3, as DNA: TGTGCCAGCAGCGGACTAGCGGGAGCTCGAGAGACCCAGTACTTC. Its translation is CASSGLAGARETQYF.

The J gene is TRBJ2-7, the V gene TRBV4-1; 8 nucleotides agree with TRBD1. There are 17 residues in the CDR3. V shed 4 bases and J 5 bases; nucleotides not matched to a gene: 16. Germline V gene data show CDR1 as MGHRA and CDR2 as YSYEKL. CDR3 nucleotide sequence: TGCGCCAGCAGCCTTGGACGGTGGATTCAGGGGGCCCACGAGCAGTACTTC. Translating it yields CASSLGRWIQGAHEQYF.

The chain is built from TRBV7-3 and TRBJ2-5; 9 bases map to TRBD1. The V segment lost 4 bases and the J segment 4 bases; nucleotides outside the gene matches: 4. Germline CDR1 SGHTA, CDR2 FQGTGA. The CDR3 extends over 14 amino acids. CDR3 loop: CASSSTGGAETQYF. CDR3 bases: TGTGCCAGCAGCTCGACAGGGGGAGCAGAGACCCAGTACTTC.

CDR3 DNA: TGTGCCAGCAGGACCGGACAGGGGGTATACGAGCAGTACTTC. Translation gives CASRTGQGVYEQYF. The chain employs TRBV6-5 and TRBJ2-7; 10 bases line up with TRBD1. J was trimmed by 4 bases and V by 6 bases; bases with no gene match: 6. The CDR3 runs to 14 residues. Germline CDR1 reads MNHEY; CDR2 reads SVGAGI.

V and J are TRBV7-3 and TRBJ2-4; 9 bases fit TRBD1. The trim removed 5 bases at V and 6 bases at J, leaving 8 bases unmatched. The V gene's germline CDR1 is SGHTA and CDR2 FQGTGA. CDR3 length: 15 residues. CDR3 nucleotides: TGTGCCAGCAGCCTCGGGACGGGACAGGGAAACATTCAGTACTTC. This codes for CASSLGTGQGNIQYF.

The chain is built from TRBV5-1 and TRBJ2-3; 8 positions agree with TRBD2. Unmatched junction bases numbered 0, after V lost 0 bases and J lost 0 bases. The CDR3 is made up of 15 amino acids. The germline V gene encodes CDR1 SGHRS and CDR2 YFSETQ. The CDR3 sequence is CASSLGLASTDTQYF. CDR3 coding DNA: TGCGCCAGCAGCTTGGGACTAGCGAGCACAGATACGCAGTATTTT.

The chain has TRBV25-1 and TRBJ1-4, with 8 bases that match TRBD1. The germline V gene encodes CDR1 MGHDK and CDR2 SYGVNS. V trimming: 3 bases; J trimming: 1 base; junction bases outside the gene matches: 1. The CDR3 length is 15 residues. CDR3 region: CASSDDRGTNEKLFF. The CDR3 DNA sequence: TGTGCCAGCAGTGATGACAGGGGAACTAATGAAAAACTGTTTTTT.

The chain links TRBV4-3 to TRBJ2-1, with D possibly TRBD2 on 6 matching bases. V was cut by 2 bases and J by 5 bases, with 16 bases left in between. CDR1 is LGHNA and CDR2 is YSLEER in the germline V gene. This CDR3 contains 16 residues. The CDR3 here is CASSQIAEGRNNEQFF. The CDR3 nucleotides read TGCGCCAGCAGCCAAATAGCGGAGGGGAGGAACAATGAGCAGTTCTTC.

The chain links TRBV29-1 to TRBJ1-1; 9 positions agree with TRBD1. V dropped 7 bases and J dropped 4; count of bases not matched to a gene: 10. This CDR3 region has 14 residues. Germline-derived CDR1 and CDR2 are SQVTM and ANQGSEA. CDR3 DNA: TGCAGCGCCCGAACAGGGGGCATGGGCACTGAAGCTTTCTTT. Protein product: CSARTGGMGTEAFF.